This entry lists 10 T cell receptor beta chains sequenced from one sample in a study of T cell responses to AZD1222 COVID-19 vaccine. Sequencing used immunoSEQ multiplex PCR; TCRdb keeps in-frame clones, though not all of them. The sample records over 80,000 clones, more than 80% being singletons. The material sequenced was peripheral blood, taken on day 0 of AZD1222 vaccination. These receptors all stem from an adult in good health.

This clone was observed once. The V gene is TRBV6-5, the J gene TRBJ2-2, with D perhaps TRBD1 or TRBD2 (5 bases each). The V end was cut by 7 bases, the J end by 4 bases, with 10 bases between. CDR1 is MNHEY and CDR2 is SVGAGI in the germline V gene. The CDR3 is made up of 13 amino acids. Here the CDR3 reads CASIEGSTGELFF. The CDR3 DNA sequence: TGTGCCAGCATAGAGGGGAGCACCGGGGAGCTGTTTTTT.

The CDR3 bases are TGTGCCAGCAGTTTAATACGTCAGGGGGGAAACATTCAGTACTTC. This sequence encodes CASSLIRQGGNIQYF. The J gene is TRBJ2-4, the V gene TRBV28, with D perhaps matching TRBD1 (7 bases). The V and J ends lost 2 bases and 6 bases respectively, with 14 bases between them. Germline CDR1 and CDR2: MDHEN and SYDVKM. The CDR3 covers 15 residues.

The chain carries TRBV4-2 and TRBJ1-1; maybe TRBD1 (5 bases). This CDR3 contains 16 residues. V lost 5 bases and J lost 2, with 18 bases in between. From germline, CDR1 is LGHNA and CDR2 YNFKEQ. The CDR3 coding sequence is TGTGCCAGCAGCGAGGAGTCCGGGACGAGAAACACTGAAGCTTTCTTT. Amino acid sequence: CASSEESGTRNTEAFF.

The rearrangement joins TRBV3-1 (or the pseudogene TRBV3-2) to TRBJ2-2, with 12 bases lining up with TRBD2. V shed 4 bases and J 1 base; nucleotides not matched to a gene: 1. Germline values: CDR1 LGHDT, CDR2 YNNKEL (reference sequence). This CDR3 has 16 amino acids. The CDR3 is CASSPTSGGNTGELFF. The CDR3 region has the DNA TGTGCCAGCAGCCCGACTAGCGGGGGGAACACCGGGGAGCTGTTTTTT.

V gene TRBV29-1 combines with J gene TRBJ1-2; maybe TRBD1 (5 bases). Per germline, CDR1 SQVTM and CDR2 ANQGSEA. CDR3 length equals 12 residues. V lost 6 bases and J 8 bases, leaving 16 bases between the germline ends. The CDR3: CSVWRGREGYTF. In nucleotides, the CDR3 is TGCAGCGTATGGCGGGGACGGGAGGGCTACACCTTC.

The chain links TRBV18 to TRBJ2-7; 14 bases are shared with TRBD2. CDR3 size: 19 residues. The ends lost 3 bases at V and 0 bases at J; junction bases unmatched: 10. Germline-derived CDR1 and CDR2 are KGHSH and LQKENI. The CDR3 sequence is CASSPVPGLAGDTSYEQYF. As DNA, the CDR3 is TGTGCCAGCTCACCTGTGCCGGGACTAGCGGGAGATACCTCCTACGAGCAGTACTTC.

The table lists this clone with a count of one. The chain links TRBV2 to TRBJ2-3, with 9 bases matching TRBD2. CDR3 length: 16 residues. CDR1 and CDR2 from the germline V gene are SNHLY and FYNNEI. V dropped 2 bases and J dropped 7; count of bases not matched to a gene: 10. This CDR3 is CASSERLAGPEYTQYF. CDR3 coding DNA: TGTGCCAGCAGTGAACGCCTAGCGGGACCCGAGTATACGCAGTATTTT.

The chain couples TRBV21-1 to TRBJ2-7; TRBD1, the D gene given by the table, was not confirmed from the DNA. TRBV21-1 is classified as a pseudogene. This CDR3 has 14 residues. Here the CDR3 DNA reads TGTGCCAGCAGCAACAGGGTAGAGAGTTACGAGCAGTACTTC. Its protein product is CASSNRVESYEQYF.

This clone was picked up one time. The J gene is TRBJ2-5, the V gene TRBV18; 8 bases fit TRBD1. The CDR3 runs 15 residues. Germline V CDR1 and CDR2: KGHSH, LQKENI. Germline trimming cut 3 bases from V and 3 bases from J; bases unmatched to any gene: 6. CDR3 sequence reads: CASSPRQGLEETQYF. The CDR3 bases are TGTGCCAGCTCACCCCGACAGGGGCTGGAAGAGACCCAGTACTTC.

This sequence joins TRBV30 and TRBJ1-4; 10 nucleotides align to TRBD1. The CDR3 runs 14 residues. V shed 0 bases, J shed 6 bases, and the junction held 1 base outside the gene matches. Per the germline V gene, CDR1 is GTSNPN and CDR2 is SVGIG (reference sequence). CDR3 in amino acids: CAWSVGQGDEKLFF. As DNA, the CDR3 is TGTGCCTGGAGTGTAGGACAGGGGGATGAAAAACTGTTTTTT.